Below are 20 T cell receptor beta chains sequenced from a single sample in a study of cytomegalovirus exposure and HLA in healthy donors. PCR involved 60 Vbeta and 13 Jbeta primers. Clones were read by immunoSEQ multiplex PCR, and TCRdb kept only the in-frame ones, dropping some. Among 150,000 to 200,000 clones listed, about 80% were seen once. The sample comprised PBMCs. Receptors were obtained from a woman aged 40 to 50 in good health and CMV-seronegative.

This clone occurred a few times. V gene TRBV6-6 combines with J gene TRBJ2-7; TRBD1 matches 7 bases. V was clipped by 7 bases and J by 3 bases; unmatched bases: 9. The CDR3 loop spans 14 amino acids. Germline V gene data show CDR1 as MNHNY and CDR2 as SVGAGI (reference sequence). The CDR3 region is CASTILQGNYEQYF. CDR3 nucleotide sequence: TGTGCCAGCACCATACTACAGGGGAACTACGAGCAGTACTTC.

The rearrangement links TRBV7-9 to TRBJ1-2; the D is unclear. Per germline, CDR1 SEHNR and CDR2 FQNEAQ (reference sequence). The CDR3 is 14 amino acids. Trimming shortened V by 1 base and J by 10 bases, and 16 bases separated the two germline ends. The CDR3 here is CASSLVQGYGDYTF. CDR3 coding DNA: TGTGCCAGCAGCTTAGTTCAAGGTTACGGGGACTACACCTTC.

The chain links TRBV9 to TRBJ2-3, with 8 bases aligning to TRBD1. CDR1 is SGDLS and CDR2 is YYNGEE in the germline V gene. The CDR3 is made up of 20 amino acids. The J segment lost 2 bases and the V segment lost 3 bases, leaving 20 bases of the junction unmatched. CDR3 region: CASSEGTGSDPISYTDTQYF. The CDR3 DNA follows: TGTGCCAGCAGCGAAGGGACAGGTTCCGACCCCATTAGTTACACAGATACGCAGTATTTT.

Worth noting for this clone: Germline and junction disagree at one end, which may indicate a read error. This chain connects TRBV11-2 to TRBJ2-4; 7 bases match TRBD2. This CDR3 region has 14 residues. CDR1 is SGHAT, CDR2 FQNNGV, per germline. The CDR3 DNA reads as TGTGCCAGCAGCTACCGACTAGCCGAAAACAGTCAGTACTTC. This codes for CASSYRLAENSQYF. Full variable domain (remainder filled in from reference TRBV11-2 and TRBJ2-4): EAGVAQSPRYKIIEKRQSVAFWCNPISGHATLYWYQQILGQGPKLLIQFQNNGVVDDSQLPKDRFSAERLKGVDSTLKIQPAKLEDSAVYLCASSYRLAENSQYFGAGTRLSVL.

There are a few counts of this clone. This chain links TRBV7-2 with TRBJ2-1; 9 nucleotides agree with TRBD2. With 0 bases clipped from V and 3 bases from J, the junction kept 6 bases outside the gene matches. This CDR3 contains 17 residues. Germline V CDR1 and CDR2: SGHTA, FQGNSA. CDR3 sequence (DNA): TGTGCCAGCAGCTTAGCGGGACGCGGGGGGGACTACAATGAGCAGTTCTTC. It specifies CASSLAGRGGDYNEQFF.

The gene calls are TRBV29-1 and TRBJ2-1; D gene unclear. This CDR3 region has 12 residues. In germline, CDR1 is SQVTM, CDR2 ANQGSEA. Trimming took off 7 bases at V and 6 bases at J, with 13 bases between the two ends. In DNA, the CDR3 is TGCAGCGAACTGGGCCTCGCCAATGAGCAGTTCTTC. Protein sequence: CSELGLANEQFF.

The genes are TRBV4-1 and TRBJ2-6, with 9 bases aligning to TRBD2. Germline CDR1 reads MGHRA; CDR2 reads YSYEKL. The CDR3 is 18 amino acids. The ends lost 5 bases at V and 1 base at J; junction bases unmatched: 9. CDR3 in DNA: TGCGCCAGCAGCTCGCCGCGGGGGGGGAAATCTGGGGCCAACGTCCTGACTTTC. Translating it yields CASSSPRGGKSGANVLTF.

V and J are TRBV2 and TRBJ1-1; possible D gene TRBD1, 5 bases. The V and J ends lost 4 bases and 0 bases respectively, with 6 bases between them. Germline V lookup: CDR1 SNHLY, CDR2 FYNNEI. This CDR3 comprises 13 residues. The CDR3 loop is CASSGQMNTEAFF. The CDR3 DNA is TGTGCCAGCAGTGGACAGATGAACACTGAAGCTTTCTTT. Complete variable domain (other parts from reference TRBV2 and TRBJ1-1): EPEVTQTPSHQVTQMGQEVILRCVPISNHLYFYWYRQILGQKVEFLVSFYNNEISEKSEIFDDQFSVERPDGSNFTLKIRSTKLEDSAMYFCASSGQMNTEAFFGQGTRLTVV.

The chain couples TRBV4-2 to TRBJ1-5; D is possibly TRBD1 (5 bases). The V gene's germline CDR1 is LGHNA and CDR2 YNFKEQ. Trimming shortened V by 0 bases and J by 3 bases, and 12 bases separated the two germline ends. The CDR3 totals 16 residues. CDR3 DNA: TGTGCCAGCAGCCAAGAATCCGACAGTTCCAATCAGCCCCAGCATTTT. Its translation: CASSQESDSSNQPQHF.

The gene calls are TRBV27 and TRBJ2-1; D unclear. The CDR3 covers 14 residues. Deletions cut 1 base from V and 3 bases from J, with 7 bases between. CDR1 and CDR2 (germline): MNHEY, SMNVEV (reference sequence). This CDR3 is CASSLWADYNEQFF. The CDR3 nucleotides read TGTGCCAGCAGTTTATGGGCAGACTACAATGAGCAGTTCTTC.

V gene TRBV7-2 combines with J gene TRBJ2-2; D gene unclear. The CDR3 consists of 13 residues. Germline lookup yields CDR1 SGHTA and CDR2 FQGNSA. V shed 3 bases and J shed 6 bases, with 8 bases lying between them. CDR3 in amino acids: CASSLVTPGELFF. Here the CDR3 DNA reads TGTGCCAGCAGCTTGGTTACTCCCGGGGAGCTGTTTTTT. Complete variable domain (other parts from reference TRBV7-2 and TRBJ2-2): GAGVSQSPSNKVTEKGKDVELRCDPISGHTALYWYRQSLGQGLEFLIYFQGNSAPDKSGLPSDRFSAERTGGSVSTLTIQRTQQEDSAVYLCASSLVTPGELFFGEGSRLTVL.

The rearrangement joins TRBV7-3 to TRBJ2-7, with 7 bases aligning to TRBD1. The CDR3 spans 16 residues. Germline V gene sequence: CDR1 SGHTA, CDR2 FQGTGA. With V trimmed by 1 base and J by 0 bases, 6 bases remained unmatched. In nucleotides, the CDR3 is TGTGCCAGCAGCTTAATCAGGCCAGGGGGCTCCTACGAGCAGTACTTC. Residues: CASSLIRPGGSYEQYF.

The chain combines TRBV5-1 with TRBJ2-1, with 9 bases aligning to TRBD2. The CDR3 totals 15 residues. Germline-derived CDR1 and CDR2 are SGHRS and YFSETQ. V was pared by 0 bases and J by 8 bases, with 6 bases of the junction left unmatched. The chain's CDR3 is CASSLDAGGHDEQFF. The CDR3 DNA is TGCGCCAGCAGCTTGGACGCGGGAGGGCACGATGAGCAGTTCTTC.

Concerning this clone itself: Different DNA sequences within this sample yield the same CDR3. The chain carries TRBV27 and TRBJ1-1, with D perhaps TRBD1 (5 bases). V lost 3 bases and J lost 7, with 21 bases in between. Germline V lookup: CDR1 MNHEY, CDR2 SMNVEV (reference sequence). The length of the CDR3 is 16 residues. The CDR3 reads CASSFVGRGGLLEAFF. The CDR3 bases are TGTGCCAGCAGTTTCGTGGGTAGGGGCGGTCTTCTTGAAGCTTTCTTT.

The chain has TRBV19 and TRBJ2-3; TRBD1 matches 9 bases. Germline V gene lookup returns CDR1 LNHDA and CDR2 SQIVND (reference sequence). The CDR3 runs 13 residues. Unmatched junction bases numbered 6, after V lost 10 bases and J lost 4 bases. The DNA of the CDR3 is TGTGCCACCAACAGGGGGCAGCCAGATACGCAGTATTTT. It encodes CATNRGQPDTQYF.

The CDR3 sequence is CASRTGQETQYF. DNA for the CDR3: TGTGCCAGCCGGACAGGCCAAGAGACCCAGTACTTC. This chain uses TRBV6-5 with TRBJ2-5, with 7 positions matching TRBD1. The CDR3 length is 12 residues. Germline V lookup: CDR1 MNHEY, CDR2 SVGAGI. V gave up 8 bases and J gave up 1 base; unmatched junction bases: 1.

This clone showed up just a few times. The chain uses TRBV2 and TRBJ2-7; 8 bases align to TRBD1. The CDR3 runs to 14 residues. The V gene end was trimmed by 5 bases and the J gene end by 4 bases; junction bases not matched to a gene: 7. Germline lookup yields CDR1 SNHLY and CDR2 FYNNEI. The CDR3, as DNA: TGTGCCAGCAGTCCGATGACAGGGGCTTACGAGCAGTACTTC. Translation: CASSPMTGAYEQYF.

The rearrangement uses TRBV28 and TRBJ1-2, with a tentative D call TRBD1 (6 bases). The V end was cut by 2 bases, the J end by 2 bases, with 6 bases between. Germline V lookup: CDR1 MDHEN, CDR2 SYDVKM. This CDR3 region has 13 residues. The CDR3 nucleotides are TGTGCCAGCAGTTTAGGACAGAACTATGGCTACACCTTC. Residues: CASSLGQNYGYTF.

J is TRBJ2-3 and V is TRBV4-1; tentatively, D is TRBD2 (5 bases). Germline V lookup: CDR1 MGHRA, CDR2 YSYEKL. V was trimmed by 2 bases and J by 6 bases, leaving 6 bases between them. The CDR3 is 12 residues long. CDR3 in amino acids: CASSQRGDTQYF. The CDR3 DNA is TGCGCCAGCAGCCAACGCGGGGATACGCAGTATTTT.

The V and J genes are TRBV6-1 and TRBJ2-1; 14 nucleotides match TRBD2. In germline, CDR1 is MNHNS, CDR2 SASEGT. V gave up 3 bases and J gave up 2 bases; unmatched junction bases: 6. The CDR3 runs to 18 residues. CDR3 bases: TGTGCCAGCAGTGATGGGACTAGCGGGGGCCTCACCTACAATGAGCAGTTCTTC. Its protein is CASSDGTSGGLTYNEQFF.